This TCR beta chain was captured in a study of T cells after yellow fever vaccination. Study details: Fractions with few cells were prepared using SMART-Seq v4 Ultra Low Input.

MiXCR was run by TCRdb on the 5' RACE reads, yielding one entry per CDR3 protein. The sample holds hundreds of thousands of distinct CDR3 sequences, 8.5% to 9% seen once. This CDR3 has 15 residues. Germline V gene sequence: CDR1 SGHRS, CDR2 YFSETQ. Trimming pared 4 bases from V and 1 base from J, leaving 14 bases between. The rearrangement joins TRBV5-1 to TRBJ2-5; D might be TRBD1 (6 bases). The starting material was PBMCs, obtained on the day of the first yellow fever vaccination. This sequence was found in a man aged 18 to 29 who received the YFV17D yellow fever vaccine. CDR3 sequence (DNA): TGCGCCAGCAGCAACCGCAGGGGTGTCCAAGAGACCCAGTACTTC. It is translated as CASSNRRGVQETQYF.